This T cell receptor (beta chain) was captured in a study of blood T cell repertoires in COVID-19 (TCRdb year 2020). Background on the whole study: Collaborator samples came from the United States, Italy and Spain and covered acute and convalescent phases of COVID-19. HLA class I and class II types, where available, came from metadata supplied by the sample provider rather than from assay-based typing. A freely available public database, intended as a resource for researchers studying the immune response to SARS-CoV-2, is where the repertoires were released. The prospective study material was composed of cDNA or gDNA derived from T cells, B-cell-depleted T cells, or PBMCs. Samples were obtained from the ongoing ImmuneRACE study (first 160 participants) and from about 1,300 subjects provided by 6 global collaborators. A de-identified subject ID, COVID-19 status, age in years and sex were almost always included in the sample metadata. Deeply sampled blood TCRbeta repertoires from subjects exposed to, actively infected with, or recovered from COVID-19 were included in the dataset.

Overall study outcomes, separate from this receptor: The amount of clinical and demographic metadata varied by source and participant and was provided uncurated.

TCRbeta CDR3 regions were amplified from genomic DNA by means of the immunoSEQ Assay, a bias-controlled multiplex PCR. For the original study's pipeline: The number of nucleated cells in each sample was estimated from the amplification of reference gene primers within the assay. To quantify the absolute abundance of each unique TCRbeta CDR3 rearrangement, sequence reads were collapsed and filtered. Productive Simpson clonality was computed per sample as the square root of Simpson's diversity index over productive rearrangements. TCRdb re-hosts the immuneACCESS table, in-frame sequences only. Its copies lack some clones; in the studies checked, an unresolved V gene accounts for under half of them, and the cause for the rest is not known. V and J calls plus clone size are reproduced from that table; the DNA served to infer D and trimming. The table for this sample lists about 69,000 clones; 75% to 80% of them were counted only once. The ten biggest clones cover 47% of the sample.

CDR1 and CDR2, looked up from the germline V gene, are MNHEY and SVGAGI. From the cysteine through the phenylalanine, the CDR3 covers 16 amino acids. Only the CDR3 DNA is retained, 48 bases long and in frame from the first base. V drops 0 bases and J drops 3 bases, leaving 15 bases in between. This clone appeared once. Its specific antigen is unknown. Base-call qualities are not available, and no considerably larger clone is one nucleotide away. Whole blood was collected in K2EDTA tubes by collaborating institutions according to the institutions' own protocols. For TCRbeta analysis, collaborators shipped samples in one of three forms: frozen whole blood, isolated PBMCs, or DNA extracted from either of those sample types.

This TCR derives from a human donor in a cohort sampled during active COVID-19. The chain uses TRBV6-5 and TRBJ2-7; the best D guess is TRBD1, with 6 bases matching. Material: peripheral blood. The CDR3 region has the sequence CASSYSGTSIYYEQYF. At the DNA level, the sequence is TGTGCCAGCAGTTACTCTGGGACATCCATCTACTACGAGCAGTACTTC.